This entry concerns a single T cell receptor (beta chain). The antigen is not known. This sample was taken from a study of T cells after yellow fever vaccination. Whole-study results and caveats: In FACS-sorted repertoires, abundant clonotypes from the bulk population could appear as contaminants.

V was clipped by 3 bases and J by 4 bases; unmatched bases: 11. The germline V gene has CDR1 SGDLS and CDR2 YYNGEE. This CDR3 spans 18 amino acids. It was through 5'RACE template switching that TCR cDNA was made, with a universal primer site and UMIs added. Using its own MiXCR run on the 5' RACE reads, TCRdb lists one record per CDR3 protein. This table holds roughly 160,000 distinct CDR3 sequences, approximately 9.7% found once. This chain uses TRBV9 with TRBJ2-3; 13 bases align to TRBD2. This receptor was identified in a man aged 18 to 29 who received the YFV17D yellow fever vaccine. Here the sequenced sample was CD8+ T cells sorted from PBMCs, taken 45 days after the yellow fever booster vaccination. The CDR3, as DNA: TGTGCCAGCAGCGCCCGACTAGCGGGGGGACTTCTCCCAGATACGCAGTATTTT. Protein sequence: CASSARLAGGLLPDTQYF.